This is a list of T cell receptor beta chains from one sample in a study of blood T cell repertoires in COVID-19. Sequenced by immunoSEQ multiplex PCR; TCRdb stores in-frame clones only, minus some. The sample includes about 20,000 clones, 91% of them seen just once. What was sequenced was peripheral blood. These receptor sequences come from a human donor in a cohort sampled during active COVID-19. Each CDR3 is given with its conserved first and last residue. Fields, in order: J gene, V gene, clone size, D gene, CDR3 protein, CDR3 DNA. A D gene is named only where the DNA matches it firmly. A row's size may be missing; if present it is once, few, many or a size class.

TRBJ1-2 | TRBV4-3 | NA | NA | CASSQIALGGGNGYTF | TGCGCCAGCAGCCAAATAGCCCTGGGGGGAGGAAATGGCTACACCTTC
TRBJ2-5 | TRBV6-1 | few | TRBD2 | CASSEGGGSGTQYF | TGTGCCAGCAGTGAGGGGGGGGGAAGTGGGACCCAGTACTTC
TRBJ1-2 | TRBV7-2 | NA | NA | CASSSRFSGDYGYTF | TGTGCCAGCAGCTCACGGTTCTCCGGGGACTATGGCTACACCTTC
TRBJ1-1 | TRBV3-1/TRBV3-2 | once | NA | CASSQAAGADGCAEAFF | TGTGCCAGCAGCCAAGCAGCCGGAGCCGACGGATGCGCTGAAGCTTTCTTT
TRBJ1-1 | TRBV5-1 | NA | TRBD1 | CASRPTGTGGEAFF | TGCGCCAGCAGACCAACCGGGACAGGGGGCGAAGCTTTCTTT
TRBJ2-1 | TRBV7-9 | few | NA | CASSLGGGKSYNEQFF | TGTGCCAGCAGCTTAGGGGGCGGGAAGTCCTACAATGAGCAGTTCTTC
TRBJ2-2 | TRBV4-1 | NA | TRBD2 | CASSPPNYPGTSGRGTGELFF | TGCGCCAGCAGCCCCCCAAATTACCCCGGGACTAGCGGGAGAGGCACCGGGGAGCTGTTTTTT
TRBJ1-2 | TRBV12-3/TRBV12-4 | NA | NA | CASSLEGPYGYTF | TGTGCCAGCAGTTTAGAGGGGCCCTATGGCTACACCTTC
TRBJ1-5 | TRBV24-1 | NA | NA | CATSDRQVRQPQHF | TGTGCCACCAGTGATCGGCAGGTTCGACAGCCCCAGCATTTT
TRBJ1-5 | TRBV18 | NA | NA | CASSRQEGNQPQHF | TGTGCCAGCTCACGACAGGAGGGCAATCAGCCCCAGCATTTT
TRBJ1-1 | TRBV11-2 | NA | TRBD1 | CASTRTGMNTEAFF | TGTGCCAGCACAAGGACAGGGATGAACACTGAAGCTTTCTTT
TRBJ2-1 | TRBV6-2/TRBV6-3 | medium-sized | TRBD1 | CASSSGTGDFNEQFF | TGTGCCAGCAGCTCCGGGACAGGTGACTTCAATGAGCAGTTCTTC
TRBJ1-2 | TRBV6-5 | once | NA | CASSRDSTKSGYTF | TGTGCCAGCAGCCGGGACTCCACGAAGAGTGGCTACACCTTC
TRBJ2-3 | TRBV27 | NA | TRBD2 | CASSLAPGLGSKSDTQYF | TGTGCCAGCAGTTTAGCCCCGGGACTAGGTTCTAAATCAGATACGCAGTATTTT
TRBJ2-2 | TRBV19 | NA | NA | CASRQNPGELFF | TGTGCCAGTCGCCAGAACCCCGGGGAGCTGTTTTTT
TRBJ1-5 | TRBV28 | few | NA | CASSLGGLSDQPQHF | TGTGCCAGCAGTTTGGGGGGGCTGAGTGATCAGCCCCAGCATTTT
TRBJ1-4 | TRBV7-2 | NA | NA | CASSLVRSSEKLFF | TGTGCCAGCAGCTTAGTGCGGAGCAGTGAAAAACTGTTTTTT
TRBJ2-6 | TRBV18 | NA | NA | CASTRESGANVLTF | TGTGCCAGCACTCGGGAGTCCGGGGCCAACGTCCTGACTTTC
TRBJ2-1 | TRBV5-4 | NA | TRBD1 | CASSKGQLSSYNEQFF | TGTGCCAGCAGCAAGGGACAGTTGAGCTCCTACAATGAGCAGTTCTTC
TRBJ1-5 | TRBV15 | NA | NA | CATSTKINQPQHF | TGTGCCACCAGTACAAAGATCAATCAGCCCCAGCATTTT
TRBJ1-4 | TRBV19 | NA | NA | CASSIGGGGEKLFF | TGTGCCAGTAGTATCGGGGGAGGAGGTGAAAAACTGTTTTTT
TRBJ2-3 | TRBV12-3/TRBV12-4 | NA | NA | CASTLASDTQYF | TGTGCCAGCACGCTAGCATCAGATACGCAGTATTTT
TRBJ2-3 | TRBV13 | NA | NA | CASGLTDTQYF | TGTGCCAGCGGCCTCACAGATACGCAGTATTTT
TRBJ1-3 | TRBV10-3 | NA | NA | CAIRKQDSSGNTIYF | TGTGCCATCAGAAAACAGGATTCCTCTGGAAACACCATATATTTT
TRBJ1-2 | TRBV19 | NA | NA | CASSIDGGKAIGYTF | TGTGCCAGTAGTATAGACGGGGGAAAGGCTATCGGCTACACCTTC
TRBJ2-7 | TRBV29-1 | NA | NA | CSVVSATAPLEQYF | TGCAGCGTTGTATCCGCAACAGCCCCACTCGAGCAGTACTTC
TRBJ2-7 | TRBV6-5 | NA | NA | CASRRSSYEQYF | TGTGCCAGCAGGCGGAGCTCCTACGAGCAGTACTTC
TRBJ2-5 | TRBV6-2/TRBV6-3 | NA | TRBD2 | CASSYWLAGDLQETQYF | TGTGCCAGCAGTTACTGGCTAGCGGGGGACCTCCAAGAGACCCAGTACTTC
TRBJ1-6 | TRBV7-8 | once | TRBD1 | CASSLPRDRVNSPLHF | TGTGCCAGCAGCTTGCCACGGGACAGGGTCAATTCACCCCTCCACTTT
TRBJ1-1 | TRBV4-1 | NA | TRBD1 | CASSAKYPGQGAVMYTEAFF | TGCGCCAGCAGCGCCAAGTACCCGGGACAGGGGGCTGTTATGTACACTGAAGCTTTCTTT
TRBJ2-3 | TRBV14 | NA | NA | CASSQDTTGLMDTQYF | TGTGCCAGCAGCCAAGATACCACGGGGTTGATGGATACGCAGTATTTT
TRBJ1-2 | TRBV30 | NA | TRBD1 | CAWTRQGRFYGYTF | TGTGCCTGGACAAGACAGGGCCGCTTCTATGGCTACACCTTC
TRBJ2-5 | TRBV9 | NA | TRBD2 | CASSVSGLAGGETQYF | TGTGCCAGCAGCGTTTCAGGACTAGCGGGGGGGGAGACCCAGTACTTC
TRBJ2-5 | TRBV3-1/TRBV3-2 | few | TRBD1 | CASSHLGTGEGETQYF | TGTGCCAGCAGCCACCTAGGGACAGGGGAAGGAGAGACCCAGTACTTC
TRBJ1-2 | TRBV4-3 | once | TRBD1 | CASSQAGQGGGYTF | TGCGCCAGCAGCCAAGCCGGACAGGGTGGTGGCTACACCTTC
TRBJ2-2 | TRBV9 | NA | TRBD1 | CASSTPGRDRGDTGELFF | TGTGCCAGCAGCACCCCCGGTCGGGACAGGGGGGACACCGGGGAGCTGTTTTTT
TRBJ2-5 | TRBV11-2 | NA | TRBD2 | CASSSPLAVQETQYF | TGTGCCAGCAGCTCTCCACTAGCGGTGCAAGAGACCCAGTACTTC
TRBJ1-4 | TRBV13 | NA | TRBD1 | CASSLTTGVNEKLFF | TGTGCCAGCAGCTTAACGACAGGGGTCAATGAAAAACTGTTTTTT
TRBJ2-7 | TRBV3-1/TRBV3-2 | NA | NA | CASSQDVGGPYEQYF | TGTGCCAGCAGCCAGGATGTGGGGGGACCCTACGAGCAGTACTTC